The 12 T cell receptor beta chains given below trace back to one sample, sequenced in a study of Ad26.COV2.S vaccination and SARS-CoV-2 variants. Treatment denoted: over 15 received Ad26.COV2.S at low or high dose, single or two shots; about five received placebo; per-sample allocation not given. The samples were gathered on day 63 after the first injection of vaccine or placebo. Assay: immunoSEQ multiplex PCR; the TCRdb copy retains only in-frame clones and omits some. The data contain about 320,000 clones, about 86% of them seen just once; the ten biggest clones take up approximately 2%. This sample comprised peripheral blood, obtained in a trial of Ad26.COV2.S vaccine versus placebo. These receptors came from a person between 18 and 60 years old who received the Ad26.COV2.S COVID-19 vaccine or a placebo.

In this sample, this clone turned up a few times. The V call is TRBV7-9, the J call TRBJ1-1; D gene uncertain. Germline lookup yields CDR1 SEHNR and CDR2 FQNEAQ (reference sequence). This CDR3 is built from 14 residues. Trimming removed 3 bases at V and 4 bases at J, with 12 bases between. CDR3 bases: TGTGCCAGCAGCTTTGTGGGTCCAAGCACTGAAGCTTTCTTT. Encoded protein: CASSFVGPSTEAFF.

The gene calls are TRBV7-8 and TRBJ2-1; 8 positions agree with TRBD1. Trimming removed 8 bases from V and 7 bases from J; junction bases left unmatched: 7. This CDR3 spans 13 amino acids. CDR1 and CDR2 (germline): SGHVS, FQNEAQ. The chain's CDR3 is CASAQDRANEQFF. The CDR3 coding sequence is TGTGCCAGCGCCCAGGACAGGGCAAATGAGCAGTTCTTC.

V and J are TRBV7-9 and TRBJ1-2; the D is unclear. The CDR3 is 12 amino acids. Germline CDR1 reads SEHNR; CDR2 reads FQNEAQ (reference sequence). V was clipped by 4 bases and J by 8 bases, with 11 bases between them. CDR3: CASSSDTGGYTF. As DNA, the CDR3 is TGTGCCAGCAGCTCTGACACGGGAGGCTACACCTTC.

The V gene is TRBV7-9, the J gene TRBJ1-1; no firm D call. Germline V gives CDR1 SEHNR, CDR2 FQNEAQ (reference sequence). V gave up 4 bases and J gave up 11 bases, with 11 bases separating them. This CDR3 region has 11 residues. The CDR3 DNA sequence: TGTGCCAGCAGCTACCCCAGGATGGCTTTCTTT. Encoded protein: CASSYPRMAFF.

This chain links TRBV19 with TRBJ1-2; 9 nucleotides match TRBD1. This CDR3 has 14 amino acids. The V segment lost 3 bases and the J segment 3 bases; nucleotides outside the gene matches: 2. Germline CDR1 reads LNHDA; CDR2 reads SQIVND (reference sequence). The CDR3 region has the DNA TGTGCCAGTAGTATGGACAGGGGCGACTATGGCTACACCTTC. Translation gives CASSMDRGDYGYTF.

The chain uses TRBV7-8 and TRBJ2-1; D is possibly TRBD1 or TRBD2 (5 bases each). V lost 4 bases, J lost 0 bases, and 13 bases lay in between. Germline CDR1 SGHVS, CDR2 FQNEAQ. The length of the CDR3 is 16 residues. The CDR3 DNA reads TGTGCCAGCAGCTCTACCGGGACCCTCTCCTACAATGAGCAGTTCTTC. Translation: CASSSTGTLSYNEQFF.

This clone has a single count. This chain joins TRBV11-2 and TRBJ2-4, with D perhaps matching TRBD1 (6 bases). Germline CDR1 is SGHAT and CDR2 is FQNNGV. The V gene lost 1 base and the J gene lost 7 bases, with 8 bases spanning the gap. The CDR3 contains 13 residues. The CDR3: CASSLVQGNIQYF. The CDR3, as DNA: TGTGCCAGCAGCTTAGTCCAGGGGAACATTCAGTACTTC.

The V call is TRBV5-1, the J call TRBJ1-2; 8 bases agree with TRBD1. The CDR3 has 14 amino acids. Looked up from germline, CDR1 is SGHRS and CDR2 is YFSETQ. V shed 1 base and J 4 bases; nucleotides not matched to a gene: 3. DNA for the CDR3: TGCGCCAGCAGCTTGACAGGGGGTGCCTATGGCTACACCTTC. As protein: CASSLTGGAYGYTF. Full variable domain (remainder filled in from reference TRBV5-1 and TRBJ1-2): KAGVTQTPRYLIKTRGQQVTLSCSPISGHRSVSWYQQTPGQGLQFLFEYFSETQRNKGNFPGRFSGRQFSNSRSEMNVSTLELGDSALYLCASSLTGGAYGYTFGSGTRLTVV.

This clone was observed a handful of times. CDR3 sequence reads: CASSQDLTRGNTIYF. The DNA for the CDR3 is TGCGCCAGCAGCCAAGATTTAACGAGAGGAAACACCATATATTTT. J is TRBJ1-3 and V is TRBV4-3; D call uncertain. CDR3 length: 15 amino acids. Germline V CDR1 and CDR2: LGHNA, YSLEER. V shed 0 bases and J shed 4 bases, with 10 bases lying between them.

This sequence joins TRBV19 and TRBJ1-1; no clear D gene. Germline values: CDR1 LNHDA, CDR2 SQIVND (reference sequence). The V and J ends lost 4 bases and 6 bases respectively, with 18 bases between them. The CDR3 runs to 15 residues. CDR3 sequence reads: CASSTRGLGRPEAFF. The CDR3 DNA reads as TGTGCCAGTAGTACCCGAGGTTTAGGGCGTCCTGAAGCTTTCTTT.

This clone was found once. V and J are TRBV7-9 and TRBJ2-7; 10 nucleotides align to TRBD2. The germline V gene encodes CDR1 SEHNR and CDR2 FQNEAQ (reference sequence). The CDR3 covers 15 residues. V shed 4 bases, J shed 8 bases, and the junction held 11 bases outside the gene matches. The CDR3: CASSSERGGFTQQYF. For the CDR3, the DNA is TGTGCCAGCAGCTCAGAGCGGGGGGGTTTTACGCAGCAGTACTTC.

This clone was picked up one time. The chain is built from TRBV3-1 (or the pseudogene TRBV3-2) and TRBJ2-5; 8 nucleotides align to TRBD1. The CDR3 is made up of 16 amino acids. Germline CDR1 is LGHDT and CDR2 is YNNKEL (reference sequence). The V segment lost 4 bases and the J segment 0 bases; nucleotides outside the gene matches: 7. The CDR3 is CASSPQGGLYQETQYF. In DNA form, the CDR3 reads TGTGCCAGCAGCCCACAGGGGGGCCTGTACCAAGAGACCCAGTACTTC.